What follows are 5 T cell receptor beta chains derived from one specimen sequenced in a study of shared clonotypes between healthy human individuals. TCRdb keeps only in-frame clones here, not all; method: immunoSEQ multiplex PCR. Altogether 100,000 or so clones are present, less than 75% being singletons, with the ten largest covering approximately 23%. Sequencing was done on a sample of memory CD8+ T cells sorted from blood. Documented subset: CD45RO+ cells pooled with CCR7-negative TemRA cells. The receptors here all came from a woman aged 25 to 39 in good health.

The chain employs TRBV9 and TRBJ2-1; 7 nucleotides align to TRBD1. Trimming at V came to 4 bases and at J to 12 bases, leaving 10 bases not matched to a gene. CDR3 size: 13 residues. CDR1 and CDR2 (germline): SGDLS, YYNGEE. CDR3 residues: CASSYTTGARQFF. The CDR3 DNA sequence: TGTGCCAGCAGCTATACCACAGGGGCGAGGCAGTTCTTC.

The J gene is TRBJ1-4, the V gene TRBV28; 7 bases align to TRBD1. Losses at the gene ends were 5 bases for V and 12 bases for J; bases not matched to a gene: 6. The CDR3 is 12 amino acids. Per germline, CDR1 MDHEN and CDR2 SYDVKM. The CDR3 region has the DNA TGTGCCAGCAGTCAGGGACAGCGGGAACTGTTTTTT. It encodes CASSQGQRELFF. Combining the CDR3 with reference TRBV28 and TRBJ1-4 gives the whole variable domain DVKVTQSSRYLVKRTGEKVFLECVQDMDHENMFWYRQDPGLGLRLIYFSYDVKMKEKGDIPEGYSVSREKKERFSLILESASTNQTSMYLCASSQGQRELFFGSGTQLSVL.

Here the CDR3 DNA reads TGCAGCGTTGCCTTGGACGTAGAAGGCGGTGGCTACACCTTC. It specifies CSVALDVEGGGYTF. The rearrangement joins TRBV29-1 to TRBJ1-2; no reliable D call. The V end was cut by 4 bases, the J end by 7 bases, with 19 bases between. The CDR3 runs 14 residues. CDR1 SQVTM and CDR2 ANQGSEA come from the germline V gene. The whole variable domain, filled in from reference TRBV29-1 and TRBJ1-2, reads SAVISQKPSRDICQRGTSLTIQCQVDSQVTMMFWYRQQPGQSLTLIATANQGSEATYESGFVIDKFPISRPNLTFSTLTVSNMSPEDSSIYLCSVALDVEGGGYTFGSGTRLTVV.

The rearrangement uses TRBV5-4 and TRBJ2-5; the match to TRBD2 covers 7 bases. Per the germline V gene, CDR1 is SGHNT and CDR2 is YYREEE (reference sequence). The length of the CDR3 is 13 residues. The V and J ends lost 5 bases and 4 bases, in that order; junction bases with no gene match: 5. CDR3 loop: CASRRGGRETQYF. The DNA for the CDR3 is TGTGCCAGCAGGCGGGGAGGGCGAGAGACCCAGTACTTC.

This rearrangement joins TRBV6-6 to TRBJ2-6; no definite D call. This CDR3 spans 15 amino acids. From germline, CDR1 is MNHNY and CDR2 SVGAGI (reference sequence). V lost 5 bases and J lost 0, with 8 bases in between. CDR3 in amino acids: CASSREYSGANVLTF. The CDR3 bases are TGTGCCAGCAGTCGTGAGTACTCTGGGGCCAACGTCCTGACTTTC.